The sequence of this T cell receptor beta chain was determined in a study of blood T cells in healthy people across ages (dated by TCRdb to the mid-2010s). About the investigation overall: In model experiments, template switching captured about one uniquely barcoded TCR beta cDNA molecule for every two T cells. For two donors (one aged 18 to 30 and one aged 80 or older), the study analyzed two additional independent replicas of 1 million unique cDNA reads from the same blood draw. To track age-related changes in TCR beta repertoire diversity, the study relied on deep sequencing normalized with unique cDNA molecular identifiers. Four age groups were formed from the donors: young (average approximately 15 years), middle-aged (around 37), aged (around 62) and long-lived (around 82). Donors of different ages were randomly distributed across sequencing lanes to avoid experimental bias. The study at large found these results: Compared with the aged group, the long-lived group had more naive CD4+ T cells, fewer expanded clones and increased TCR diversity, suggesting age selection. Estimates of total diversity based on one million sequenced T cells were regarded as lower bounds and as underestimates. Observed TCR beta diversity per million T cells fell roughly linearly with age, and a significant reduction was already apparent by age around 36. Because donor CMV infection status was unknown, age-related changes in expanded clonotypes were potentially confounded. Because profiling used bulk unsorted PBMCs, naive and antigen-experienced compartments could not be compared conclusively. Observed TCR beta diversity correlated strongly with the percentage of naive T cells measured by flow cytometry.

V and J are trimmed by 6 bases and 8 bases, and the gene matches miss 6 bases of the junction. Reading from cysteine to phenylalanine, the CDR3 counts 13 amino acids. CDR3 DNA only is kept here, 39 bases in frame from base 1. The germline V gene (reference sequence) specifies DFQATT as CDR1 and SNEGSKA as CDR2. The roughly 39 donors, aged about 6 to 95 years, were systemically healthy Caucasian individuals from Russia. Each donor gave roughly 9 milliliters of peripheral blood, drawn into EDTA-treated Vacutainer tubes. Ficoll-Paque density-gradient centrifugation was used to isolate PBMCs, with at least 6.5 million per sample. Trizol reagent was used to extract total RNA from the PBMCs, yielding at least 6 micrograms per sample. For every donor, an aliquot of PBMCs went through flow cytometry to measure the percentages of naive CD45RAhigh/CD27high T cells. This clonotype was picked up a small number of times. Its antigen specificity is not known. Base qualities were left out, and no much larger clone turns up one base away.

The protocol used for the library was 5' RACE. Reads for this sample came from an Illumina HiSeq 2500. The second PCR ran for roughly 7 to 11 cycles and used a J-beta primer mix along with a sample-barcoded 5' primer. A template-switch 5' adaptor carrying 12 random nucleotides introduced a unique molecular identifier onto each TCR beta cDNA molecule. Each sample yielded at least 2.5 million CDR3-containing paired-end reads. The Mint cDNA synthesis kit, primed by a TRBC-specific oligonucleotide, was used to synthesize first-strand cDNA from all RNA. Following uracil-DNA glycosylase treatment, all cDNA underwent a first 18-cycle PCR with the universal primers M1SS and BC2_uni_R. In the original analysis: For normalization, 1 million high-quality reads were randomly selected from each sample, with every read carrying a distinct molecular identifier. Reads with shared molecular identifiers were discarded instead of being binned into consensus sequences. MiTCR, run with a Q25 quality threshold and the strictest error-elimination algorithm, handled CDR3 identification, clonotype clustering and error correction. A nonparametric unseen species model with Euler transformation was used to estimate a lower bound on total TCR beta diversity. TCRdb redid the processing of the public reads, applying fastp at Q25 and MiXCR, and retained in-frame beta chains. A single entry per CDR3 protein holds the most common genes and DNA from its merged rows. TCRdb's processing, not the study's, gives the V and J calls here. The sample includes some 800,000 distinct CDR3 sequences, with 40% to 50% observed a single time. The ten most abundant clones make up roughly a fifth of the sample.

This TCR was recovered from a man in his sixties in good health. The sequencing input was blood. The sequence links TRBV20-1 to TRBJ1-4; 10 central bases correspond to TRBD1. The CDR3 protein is CSASDRGVEKLFF. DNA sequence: TGCAGTGCCTCGGACAGGGGGGTCGAAAAACTGTTTTTT.